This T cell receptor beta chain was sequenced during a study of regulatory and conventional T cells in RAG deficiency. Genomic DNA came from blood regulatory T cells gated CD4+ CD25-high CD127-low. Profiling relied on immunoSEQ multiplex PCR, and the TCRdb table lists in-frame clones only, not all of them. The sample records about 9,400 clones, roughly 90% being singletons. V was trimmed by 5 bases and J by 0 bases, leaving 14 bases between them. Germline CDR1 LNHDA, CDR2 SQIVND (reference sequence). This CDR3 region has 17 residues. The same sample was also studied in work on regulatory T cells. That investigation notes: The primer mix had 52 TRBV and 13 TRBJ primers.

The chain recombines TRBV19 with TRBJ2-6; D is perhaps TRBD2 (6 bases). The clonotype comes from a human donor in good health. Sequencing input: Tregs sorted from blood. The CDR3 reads CASSRAGGTSGANVLTF. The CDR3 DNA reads TGTGCCAGTAGTCGGGCAGGCGGGACCTCTGGGGCCAACGTCCTGACTTTC.